This T cell receptor beta chain was found in a study of cytomegalovirus exposure and HLA in healthy donors. Whole-study results and caveats: Three chains linked to CMV were shown in vitro to be specific for CMV antigens.

Germline CDR1 MNHEY, CDR2 SVGAGI. Trimming cost V 5 bases and J 1 base, with 6 bases left between them. The CDR3 contains 14 residues. In regard to this clone: Its antigen is not known.

The table came from immunoSEQ multiplex PCR; TCRdb's copy has only in-frame clones and leaves some out. This table has approximately 65,000 clones, roughly 92% appearing once. Sequencing was done on a sample of PBMCs. The sequence was obtained from a man younger than 30 in good health and CMV-seropositive. The genes are TRBV6-5 and TRBJ2-6, with D hard to call. This CDR3 is CASSLLSGANVLTF. The CDR3 region has the DNA TGTGCCAGCAGTCTCCTATCTGGGGCCAACGTCCTGACTTTC.